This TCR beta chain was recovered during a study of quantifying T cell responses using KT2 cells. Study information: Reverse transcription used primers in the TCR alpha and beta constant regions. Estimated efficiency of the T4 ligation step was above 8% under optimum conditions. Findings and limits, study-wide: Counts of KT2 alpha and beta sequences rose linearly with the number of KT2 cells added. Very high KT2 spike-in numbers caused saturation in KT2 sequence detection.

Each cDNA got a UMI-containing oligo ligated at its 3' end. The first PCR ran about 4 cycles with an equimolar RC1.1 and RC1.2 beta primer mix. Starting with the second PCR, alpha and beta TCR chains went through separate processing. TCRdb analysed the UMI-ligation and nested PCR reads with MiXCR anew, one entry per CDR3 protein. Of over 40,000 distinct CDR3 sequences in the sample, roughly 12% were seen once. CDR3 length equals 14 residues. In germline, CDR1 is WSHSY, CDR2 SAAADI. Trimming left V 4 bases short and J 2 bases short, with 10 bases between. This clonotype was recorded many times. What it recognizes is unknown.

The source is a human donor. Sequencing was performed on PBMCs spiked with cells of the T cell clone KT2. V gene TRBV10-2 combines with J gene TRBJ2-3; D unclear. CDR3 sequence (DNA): TGCGCCAGCAGTGCTGGTCCACCCACAGATACGCAGTATTTT. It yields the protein CASSAGPPTDTQYF.